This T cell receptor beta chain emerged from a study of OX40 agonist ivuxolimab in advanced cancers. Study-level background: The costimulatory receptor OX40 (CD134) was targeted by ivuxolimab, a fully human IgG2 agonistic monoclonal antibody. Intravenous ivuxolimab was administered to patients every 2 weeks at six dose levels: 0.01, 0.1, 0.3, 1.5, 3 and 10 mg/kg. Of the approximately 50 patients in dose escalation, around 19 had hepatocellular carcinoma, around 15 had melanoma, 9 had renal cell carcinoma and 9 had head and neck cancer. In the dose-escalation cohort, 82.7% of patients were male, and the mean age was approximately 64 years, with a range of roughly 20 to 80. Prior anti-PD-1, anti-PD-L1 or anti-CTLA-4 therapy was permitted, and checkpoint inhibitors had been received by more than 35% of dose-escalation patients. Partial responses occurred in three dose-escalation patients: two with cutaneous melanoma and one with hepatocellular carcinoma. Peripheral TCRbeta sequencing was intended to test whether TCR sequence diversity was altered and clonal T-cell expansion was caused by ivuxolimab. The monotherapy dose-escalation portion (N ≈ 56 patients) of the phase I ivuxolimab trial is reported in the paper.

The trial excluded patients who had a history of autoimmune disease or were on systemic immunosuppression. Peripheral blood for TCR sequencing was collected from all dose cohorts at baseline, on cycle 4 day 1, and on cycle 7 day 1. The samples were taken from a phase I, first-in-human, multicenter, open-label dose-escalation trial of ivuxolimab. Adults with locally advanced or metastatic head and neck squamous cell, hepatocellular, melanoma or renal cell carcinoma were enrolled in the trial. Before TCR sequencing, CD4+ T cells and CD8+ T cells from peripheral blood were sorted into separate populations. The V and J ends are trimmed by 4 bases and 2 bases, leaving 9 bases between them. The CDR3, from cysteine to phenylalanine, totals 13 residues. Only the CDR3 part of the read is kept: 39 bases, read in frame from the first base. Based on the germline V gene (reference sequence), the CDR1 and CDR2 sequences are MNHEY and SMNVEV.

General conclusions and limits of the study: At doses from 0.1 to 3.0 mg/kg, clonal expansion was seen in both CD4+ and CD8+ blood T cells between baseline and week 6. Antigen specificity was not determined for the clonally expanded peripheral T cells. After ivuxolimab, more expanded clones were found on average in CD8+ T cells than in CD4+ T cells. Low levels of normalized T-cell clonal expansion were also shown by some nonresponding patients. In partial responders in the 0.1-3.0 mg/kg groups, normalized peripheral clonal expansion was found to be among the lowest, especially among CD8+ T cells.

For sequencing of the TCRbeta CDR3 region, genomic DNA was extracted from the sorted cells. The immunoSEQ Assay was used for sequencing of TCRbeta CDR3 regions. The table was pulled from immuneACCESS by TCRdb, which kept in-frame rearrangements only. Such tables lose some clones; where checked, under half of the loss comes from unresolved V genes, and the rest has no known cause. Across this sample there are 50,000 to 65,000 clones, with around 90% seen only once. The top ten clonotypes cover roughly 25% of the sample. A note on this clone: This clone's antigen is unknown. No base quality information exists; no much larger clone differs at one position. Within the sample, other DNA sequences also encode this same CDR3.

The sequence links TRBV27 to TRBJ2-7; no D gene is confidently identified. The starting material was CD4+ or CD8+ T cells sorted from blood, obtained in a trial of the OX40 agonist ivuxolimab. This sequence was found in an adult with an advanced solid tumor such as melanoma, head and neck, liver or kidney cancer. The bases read TGTGCCAGCAGTTCCTACGCCACCTACGAGCAGTACTTC. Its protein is CASSSYATYEQYF.